This T cell receptor beta chain was identified in a study of cytomegalovirus exposure and HLA in healthy donors. Study-level background: For the approximately 420 genotyped donors, approximately 83% fell within the Caucasian-associated ancestry cluster. Notes on the study in general: Productive status was seen about 87% or about 30% of the time for most TCR beta V segments in an earlier analysis. Equally common other TCR beta chains were less clonally expanded than HLA-associated ones, a later analysis found. Only CMV serostatus was available as immune exposure information.

This clone has a handful of counts. Its antigen is as yet unknown. After removal of 0 bases from V and 4 bases from J, the junction contained 3 bases not matched to a gene. The CDR3 length is 15 residues. Germline assignment: CDR1 SGHDT and CDR2 YYEEEE. The PCR was carried out with 60 Vbeta primers and 13 Jbeta primers. The assay was immunoSEQ multiplex PCR, and TCRdb's table has in-frame clones only and misses some. The sample lists fewer than 200,000 clones, 80% occurring once. The sequence derives from a man aged 40-49 years in good health and CMV-seronegative. The sample comprised PBMCs. The chain is built from TRBV5-6 and TRBJ2-1, with 8 bases identical to TRBD1. The CDR3, as DNA: TGTGCCAGCAGCTTGGAGGGACAGGCTTACAATGAGCAGTTCTTC. It yields the protein CASSLEGQAYNEQFF. The full variable domain, rest sourced from reference TRBV5-6 and TRBJ2-1, is DAGVTQSPTHLIKTRGQQVTLRCSPKSGHDTVSWYQQALGQGPQFIFQYYEEEERQRGNFPDRFSGHQFPNYSSELNVNALLLGDSALYLCASSLEGQAYNEQFFGPGTRLTVL.